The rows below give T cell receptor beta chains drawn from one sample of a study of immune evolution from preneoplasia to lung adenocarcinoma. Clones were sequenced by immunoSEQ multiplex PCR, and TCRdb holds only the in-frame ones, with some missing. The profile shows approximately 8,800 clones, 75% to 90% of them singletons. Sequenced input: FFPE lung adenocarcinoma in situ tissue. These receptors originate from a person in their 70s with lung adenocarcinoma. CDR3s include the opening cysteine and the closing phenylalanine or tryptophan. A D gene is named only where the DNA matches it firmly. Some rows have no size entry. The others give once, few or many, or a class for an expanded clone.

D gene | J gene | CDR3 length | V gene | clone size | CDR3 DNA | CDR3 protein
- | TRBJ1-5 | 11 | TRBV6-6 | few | TGTGCCAGCAGTGGAGAGCAGCCCCAGCATTTT | CASSGEQPQHF
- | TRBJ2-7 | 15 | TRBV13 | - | TGTGCCAGCAGCTTAGATCGGGGGGCCCTCTACGAGCAGTACTTC | CASSLDRGALYEQYF
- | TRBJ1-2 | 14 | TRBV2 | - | TGTGCCAGCACCGGAACCGGAGTTTACGGAGGCTACACCTTC | CASTGTGVYGGYTF
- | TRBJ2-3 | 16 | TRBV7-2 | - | TGTGCCAGCAGCTTAGCAGCAGGGGTCGGGACAGATACGCAGTATTTT | CASSLAAGVGTDTQYF
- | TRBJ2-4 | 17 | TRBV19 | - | TGTGCCAGTAGTTCTCATAGGACAGAGAACCCCAAAAACATTCAGTACTTC | CASSSHRTENPKNIQYF
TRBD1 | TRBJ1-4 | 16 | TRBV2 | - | TGTGCCAGCAGGGGTGGTTCTACAGGGGGTAATGAAAAACTGTTTTTT | CASRGGSTGGNEKLFF
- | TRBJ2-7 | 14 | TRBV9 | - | TGTGCCAGCAGCGTTGGGGGGGCTAGAGGCGAGCAGTACTTC | CASSVGGARGEQYF
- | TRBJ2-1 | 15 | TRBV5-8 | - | TGTGCCAGCAGCTTGCTGCGGGAAGGTAGGAATGAGCAGTTCTTC | CASSLLREGRNEQFF
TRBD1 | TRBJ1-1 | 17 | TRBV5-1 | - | TGCGCCAGCAGCCACGGGACAGGGGGCGGGATGAACACTGAAGCTTTCTTT | CASSHGTGGGMNTEAFF
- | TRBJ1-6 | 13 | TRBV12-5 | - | TGTGCTAGTGCCCAGAGGAAAGACTCACCCCTCCACTTT | CASAQRKDSPLHF
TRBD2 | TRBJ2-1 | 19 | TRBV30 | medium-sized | TGTGCCTGGAGTGTATTGGCTAGCGGGAGAGGGCAAAGAATCGATGAGCAGTTCTTC | CAWSVLASGRGQRIDEQFF
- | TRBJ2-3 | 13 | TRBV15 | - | TGTGCCACCAGCCCCCAGGGGGAGGGTACGCAGTATTTT | CATSPQGEGTQYF
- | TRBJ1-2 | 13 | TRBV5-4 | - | TGTGCCAGCAGCTTGGGACAGGATTATGGCTACACCTTC | CASSLGQDYGYTF
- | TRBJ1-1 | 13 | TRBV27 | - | TGTGCCAGCAGAGACAGGACGAACACTGAAGCTTTCTTT | CASRDRTNTEAFF
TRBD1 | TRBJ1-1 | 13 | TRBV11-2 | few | TGTGCCAGCAGCGCCCGGGACAGGAATGAAGCTTTCTTT | CASSARDRNEAFF
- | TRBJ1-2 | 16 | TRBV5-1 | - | TGCGCCAGCAGCTTGGGGCCAGGGGAGCAGAGCTATGGCTACACCTTC | CASSLGPGEQSYGYTF
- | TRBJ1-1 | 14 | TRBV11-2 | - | TGTGCCAGCACACCGGTCCGGGCAGGCACTGAAGCTTTCTTT | CASTPVRAGTEAFF
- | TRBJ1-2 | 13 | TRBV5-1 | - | TGCGCCAGCAGCTTGCCCCCCAGCTATGGCTACACCTTC | CASSLPPSYGYTF
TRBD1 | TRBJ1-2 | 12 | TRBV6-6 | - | TGTGCCAGCAGCCCTACAGGGGTCGGCTACACCTTC | CASSPTGVGYTF
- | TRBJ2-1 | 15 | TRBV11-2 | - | TGTGCCAGCAGCTTGAGGGCGCTGGTTCCCAATGAGCAGTTCTTC | CASSLRALVPNEQFF
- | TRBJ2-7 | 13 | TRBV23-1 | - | TGCGCCAGCAGTCGCCGGGAGTTCTACGAGCAGTACTTC | CASSRREFYEQYF
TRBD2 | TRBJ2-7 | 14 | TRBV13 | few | TGTGCCAGCAGACAGACTAGCGTCGCCTACGAGCAGTACTTC | CASRQTSVAYEQYF
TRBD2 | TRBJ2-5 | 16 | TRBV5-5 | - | TGTGCCAGCAGCTTGGCCCCTAGCGGGGGACAAGAGACCCAGTACTTC | CASSLAPSGGQETQYF